The 21 T cell receptor delta chains below all came from one sample that was sequenced in a study of γδ T cells in repeated Plasmodium falciparum infection. TCRdb re-called the multiplex PCR reads through CATT. The data show over 45,000 delta-chain clones, less than 2% seen once. Gammadelta T cells were flow-sorted from PBMC into Vgamma9/Vdelta2+ and Vdelta2-negative populations for bulk analysis. The sequenced sample was gamma-delta T cells from blood. All receptors derive from a pool of human donors (malaria-infected and uninfected, not separated).

This clone has only a few counts. A read error is the likely source, as a far larger clone sits one nucleotide away. The identical CDR3 is also encoded by other nucleotide sequences in the sample. The rearrangement links TRDV1 to TRDJ1; the D gene could be TRDD2 or TRDD3 (5 bases each). As TCRdb names no J gene, one was assigned here on the basis of a DNA match to germline. The CDR3 loop spans 18 amino acids. CDR1 and CDR2 from the germline V gene are TSWWSYY and QGS. The CDR3 loop is CALGDHLRITGTADKLIF. The CDR3 nucleotides are TGTGCCCTTGGGGACCACCTACGTATTACTGGTACTGCCGATAAACTCATCTTT.

This clone is classed as medium-sized. The identical CDR3 is also encoded by other nucleotide sequences in the sample. CDR3 residues: CALGEISYVGIKWTDKLIF. CDR3 bases: TGTGCTCTTGGGGAAATATCCTACGTAGGGATTAAGTGGACCGATAAACTCATCTTT. This chain joins TRDV1 and TRDJ1; D might be TRDD2 (6 bases). Germline V lookup: CDR1 TSWWSYY, CDR2 QGS. The CDR3 spans 19 residues. V was clipped by 2 bases and J by 2 bases, with 24 bases between them.

The table lists this clone with a few counts. It is likely a read error: a sequence one base away is far more abundant. The same CDR3 arises from other DNA sequences in this sample as well. The chain links TRDV1 to TRDJ1; 9 nucleotides line up with TRDD3. The J gene, missing from TCRdb, was assigned here through DNA to germline matching. Germline CDR1 reads TSWWSYY; CDR2 reads QGS. The CDR3 runs 21 residues. V trimming: 3 bases; J trimming: 4 bases; junction bases outside the gene matches: 24. CDR3: CALGEGTLRPARWGISDKLIF. CDR3 in DNA: TGTGCTCTTGGGGAGGGAACCCTTCGTCCTGCTAGGTGGGGGATAAGCGATAAACTCATCTTT.

The table lists this clone with a few counts. The protein given by TCRdb reflects a much larger clone and differs at residue 8 from this DNA's translation, likely from a read error; the protein shown is the DNA's translation. The chain has TRDV1 and TRDJ1; D remains ambiguous. The J gene was not available in TCRdb and was assigned here by matching the DNA to germline segments. The germline CDR1 and CDR2 sequences are TSWWSYY and QGS. The CDR3 runs to 17 residues. Trimming stripped 7 bases from V and 1 base from J, with 22 bases between. CDR3 amino acids: CALAGPPIPLPTDKLIF. In nucleotides, the CDR3 is TGTGCTCTTGCTGGTCCTCCGATCCCTTTGCCCACCGATAAACTCATCTTT.

This clone was observed a few times. A far larger clone is a single base away, which makes a read error likely. CDR3 sequence reads: CAQLAFFGGPSTYKLIF. The DNA of the CDR3 is TGTGCTCAGTTGGCCTTTTTTGGGGGTCCTTCTACGTATAAACTCATCTTT. The rearrangement uses TRDV1 and TRDJ1; possibly TRDD3 for D (6 bases). No J gene is reported in TCRdb; it was inferred here by comparing the DNA with germline. V was cut by 10 bases and J by 6 bases, with 30 bases left in between. Germline V gene sequence: CDR1 TSWWSYY, CDR2 QGS. CDR3 length equals 17 residues.

About this clone: A far bigger clonotype differs at one base, so this is likely a read error. The same CDR3 also results from other DNA sequences found in this sample. This chain's CDR3 is CALGEFSPAHRGFRFTDKLIF. CDR3 nucleotide sequence: TGTGCTCTTGGGGAATTTAGCCCAGCACACCGGGGGTTCAGATTCACCGATAAACTCATCTTT. The chain recombines TRDV1 with TRDJ1; a possible D gene is TRDD3 (5 bases). This CDR3 spans 21 amino acids. V lost 2 bases, J lost 1 base, and 29 bases lay in between. From germline, CDR1 is TSWWSYY and CDR2 QGS.

Of note for this clone: TCRdb's protein, taken from a much larger clone, differs from this DNA's translation at residue 9, likely owing to a read error; the protein displayed comes from the DNA. The rearrangement joins TRDV2 to TRDJ1; 8 bases are shared with TRDD3. The J gene is absent in TCRdb and was assigned here via DNA matching to germline. CDR1 and CDR2 from the germline V gene are GEAIGNYY and EKD. V gave up 4 bases and J gave up 0 bases; unmatched junction bases: 12. The CDR3 contains 17 residues. The CDR3 DNA follows: TGTGCCTGTGATCACGTACTGGGGGCTGAGTACACCGATAAACTCATCTTT. Translation gives CACDHVLGAEYTDKLIF.

This clone was counted at least ten times. V gene TRDV1 combines with J gene TRDJ1, with 8 bases fitting TRDD3. The trim removed 0 bases at V and 0 bases at J, leaving 24 bases unmatched. The germline V gene has CDR1 TSWWSYY and CDR2 QGS. This CDR3 contains 23 residues. The DNA of the CDR3 is TGTGCTCTTGGGGAACTTCTACGCGTGGGCCCTTACTGGGGGTCCCGGTACACCGATAAACTCATCTTT. Translating it yields CALGELLRVGPYWGSRYTDKLIF.

In the case of this clone: TCRdb attributes to this sequence the protein of a much larger clone, which differs from the DNA translation at residue 13; a read error is likely, and the protein displayed is translated from the DNA. CDR3 in amino acids: CALGELEVGSTDRLIF. Here the CDR3 DNA reads TGTGCTCTTGGGGAACTGGAGGTGGGGTCCACCGATAGACTCATCTTT. V and J are TRDV1 and TRDJ1, with a possible D match to TRDD3 (5 bases). The CDR3 is 16 amino acids. CDR1 and CDR2 from the germline V gene are TSWWSYY and QGS.

This clone has just a few counts. For this DNA, TCRdb reports the protein of a much larger clone, which diverges at residue 17, most likely from a read error; the protein presented here is translated directly from the DNA. The J gene is TRDJ1, the V gene TRDV1; the match to TRDD3 covers 13 bases. The germline V gene encodes CDR1 TSWWSYY and CDR2 QGS. The length of the CDR3 is 21 residues. The CDR3 region has the DNA TGTGCTCTTGGGGAATGGAACTGGGGGATACGGCGGCCACCGTACACCGAGAAACTCATCTTT. Its protein is CALGEWNWGIRRPPYTEKLIF.

This clone has only a few counts. TCRdb's entry gives the protein of a much larger clone, which mismatches this DNA's translation at residue 4, likely from a read error; the protein reported here is translated from the DNA. The V and J genes are TRDV1 and TRDJ1; 7 bases fit TRDD3. The J gene was missing in TCRdb and was found by matching the end of the DNA to germline. The CDR3 runs 21 residues. Germline V gene data show CDR1 as TSWWSYY and CDR2 as QGS. V was pared by 7 bases and J by 0 bases, with 26 bases of the junction left unmatched. Written as DNA, the CDR3 is TGTGCTCTTGAGGTTTCGCCTACTCTATCTTACTGGGGATTTTACACCGATAAACTCATCTTT. It specifies CALEVSPTLSYWGFYTDKLIF.

CDR3 in amino acids: CALENFKSAGIFPSPRPGDKPSPDKLIF. CDR3 nucleotide sequence: TGTGCTCTTGAGAATTTCAAATCCGCAGGAATTTTTCCAAGCCCAAGACCGGGGGATAAGCCGTCCCCCGATAAACTCATCTTT. The V call is TRDV1, the J call TRDJ1; the match to TRDD3 covers 8 bases. Here the J gene was assigned by germline matching of the DNA, as TCRdb has none. The CDR3 spans 28 residues. Trimming removed 7 bases from V and 3 bases from J; junction bases left unmatched: 49. Germline CDR1 TSWWSYY, CDR2 QGS.

Of note for this clone: This sequence is one base from a far larger clone and is likely a read error. This sample includes further DNA sequences coding for the same CDR3. The rearrangement joins TRDV3 to TRDJ1, with D maybe TRDD3 (7 bases). Here the J gene came from matching the DNA to germline, since TCRdb omits it. V gave up 0 bases and J gave up 0 bases, with 32 bases separating them. From germline, CDR1 is TVYSNPD and CDR2 GDNSRS (reference sequence). This CDR3 comprises 21 residues. The CDR3 protein is CAFRAPSPLGAIWAYTDKLIF. CDR3 nucleotides: TGTGCCTTTAGAGCGCCTTCCCCTCTGGGGGCCATATGGGCGTACACCGATAAACTCATCTTT. The variable domain in full, with the rest retrieved from reference TRDV3 and TRDJ1, is CDKVTQSSPDQTVASGSEVVLLCTYDTVYSNPDLFWYRIRPDYSFQFVFYGDNSRSEGADFTQGRFSVKHILTQKAFHLVISPVRTEDSATYYCAFRAPSPLGAIWAYTDKLIFGKGTRVTVEP.

This clone occurred a few times. TCRdb's entry gives the protein of a much larger clone, which mismatches this DNA's translation at residue 19, likely from a read error; the protein reported here is translated from the DNA. V and J are TRDV1 and TRDJ1; 9 positions agree with TRDD2. The J gene was missing in TCRdb and was found by matching the end of the DNA to germline. CDR1 TSWWSYY and CDR2 QGS come from the germline V gene. The ends lost 2 bases at V and 1 base at J; junction bases unmatched: 32. This CDR3 has 25 residues. The CDR3 coding sequence is TGTGCTCTTGGGGAAGGCCGCGCGAGGACCTTCCTACGTAAGTGGGGGAACGTGTGCACCGATAAACTCATCTTT. Translating gives CALGEGRARTFLRKWGNVCTDKLIF.

Ten or more counts support this clone. An end of the junction does not agree with germline; a read error may underlie this. This chain links TRDV1 with TRDJ1; TRDD3 agrees at 9 bases. Germline V gene sequence: CDR1 TSWWSYY, CDR2 QGS. CDR3 size: 21 residues. The CDR3 spells CAFGELNNIYNLLGDREKLIF. CDR3 nucleotides: TGTGCTTTTGGGGAACTTAATAATATTTATAATCTCCTGGGGGATCGGGAAAAACTCATCTTT.

The J gene was not called, though the V gene is TRDV1; TRDD3, the table's D call, was not compared with the DNA. From germline, CDR1 is TSWWSYY and CDR2 QGS. CDR3 size: 19 residues. For the CDR3, the DNA is TGTGCTCTTAGGGAACATAAGGCGGACTGGGGTGCTCGGGTCGATAAACTCACCTTT. It is translated as CALREHKADWGARVDKLTF.

This clone showed up just a few times. The rearrangement joins TRDV2 to TRDJ1; 11 nucleotides align to TRDD3. Here the J gene came from matching the DNA to germline, since TCRdb omits it. V shed 0 bases, J shed 7 bases, and the junction held 12 bases outside the gene matches. Germline V gene sequence: CDR1 GEAIGNYY, CDR2 EKD. This CDR3 comprises 17 residues. DNA of the CDR3: TGTGCCTGTGACACCGTGAAGGGACTGGGGGATAGAGGTAAACTCATCTTT. Translated: CACDTVKGLGDRGKLIF.

This clone is classed as medium-sized. Other DNA sequences within the sample encode an identical CDR3. This chain links TRDV2 with TRDJ1; no definite D call. The V end lost 5 bases, the J end lost 8 bases, and 23 bases lay between the germline ends. Germline V gene data show CDR1 as GEAIGNYY and CDR2 as EKD. This CDR3 contains 15 residues. DNA for the CDR3: TGTGCCTGTGTGAAGGTGACACCCTTGGTGGAGAAACTCATCTTT. It yields the protein CACVKVTPLVEKLIF.

Many counts were recorded for this clone. The CDR3 DNA follows: TGTGCCTGTGACGCAGTCCTGGGGGATACGCCCACCGATAAACTCATCTTT. Its protein product is CACDAVLGDTPTDKLIF. The gene calls are TRDV2 and TRDJ1, with 12 bases lining up with TRDD3. The junction had 8 bases not matched to a gene; V was cut back by 3 bases and J by 1 base. The CDR3 contains 17 residues. Per germline, CDR1 GEAIGNYY and CDR2 EKD.

This clone was counted between two and nine times. Given a far larger clone just one base away, this is likely a sequencing read error. The chain is built from TRDV1 and TRDJ1; 9 bases agree with TRDD3. In the absence of a J gene in TCRdb, the DNA was matched to germline to assign it here. CDR3 length: 22 residues. V was pared by 2 bases and J by 1 base, with 23 bases of the junction left unmatched. Germline lookup yields CDR1 TSWWSYY and CDR2 QGS. The CDR3: CALGERSYSYWGRGGLTDKLIF. CDR3 DNA: TGTGCTCTTGGGGAAAGGTCGTACTCATACTGGGGGAGGGGAGGACTCACCGATAAACTCATCTTT.

This clone ranks as medium-sized (0.01 to 0.1%). Other DNA sequences in this sample translate to the same CDR3. The chain uses TRDV1 and TRDJ1, with 10 bases lining up with TRDD3. Germline-derived CDR1 and CDR2 are TSWWSYY and QGS. The J segment lost 0 bases and the V segment lost 4 bases, leaving 20 bases of the junction unmatched. This CDR3 has 21 residues. The CDR3 DNA is TGTGCTCTTGGGGGGCCTACGGGTACTGGGGGATCACTCTCTTACACCGATAAACTCATCTTT. Translated, it gives CALGGPTGTGGSLSYTDKLIF.